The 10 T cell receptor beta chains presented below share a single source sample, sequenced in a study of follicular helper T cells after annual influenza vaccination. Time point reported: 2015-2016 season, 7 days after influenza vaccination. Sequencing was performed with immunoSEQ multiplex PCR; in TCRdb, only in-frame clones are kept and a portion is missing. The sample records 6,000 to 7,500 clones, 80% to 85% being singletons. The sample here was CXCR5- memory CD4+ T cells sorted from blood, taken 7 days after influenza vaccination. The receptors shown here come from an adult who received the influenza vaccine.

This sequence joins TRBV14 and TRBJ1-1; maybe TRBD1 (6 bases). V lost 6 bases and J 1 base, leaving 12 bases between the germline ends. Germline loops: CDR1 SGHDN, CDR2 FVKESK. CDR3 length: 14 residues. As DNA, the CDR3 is TGTGCCAGCAGTCCAGGGGTCCGGAACACTGAAGCTTTCTTT. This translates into CASSPGVRNTEAFF.

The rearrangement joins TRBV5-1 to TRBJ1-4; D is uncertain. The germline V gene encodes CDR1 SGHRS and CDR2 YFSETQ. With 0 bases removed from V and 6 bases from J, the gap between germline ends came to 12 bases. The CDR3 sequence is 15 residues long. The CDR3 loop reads CASSLVPGNHEKLFF. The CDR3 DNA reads TGCGCCAGCAGCTTGGTTCCAGGAAACCATGAAAAACTGTTTTTT.

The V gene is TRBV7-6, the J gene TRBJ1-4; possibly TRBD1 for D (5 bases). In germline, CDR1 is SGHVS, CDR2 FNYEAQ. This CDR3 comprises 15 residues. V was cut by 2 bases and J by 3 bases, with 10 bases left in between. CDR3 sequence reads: CASSLFSGSNEKLFF. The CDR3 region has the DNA TGTGCCAGCAGCTTATTTTCAGGGTCTAATGAAAAACTGTTTTTT.

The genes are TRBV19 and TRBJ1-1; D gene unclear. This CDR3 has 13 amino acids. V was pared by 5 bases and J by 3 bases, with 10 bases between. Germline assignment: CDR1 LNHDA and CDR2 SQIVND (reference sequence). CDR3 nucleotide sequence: TGTGCCAGTAGTCCCACCATTGACACTGAAGCTTTCTTT. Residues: CASSPTIDTEAFF.

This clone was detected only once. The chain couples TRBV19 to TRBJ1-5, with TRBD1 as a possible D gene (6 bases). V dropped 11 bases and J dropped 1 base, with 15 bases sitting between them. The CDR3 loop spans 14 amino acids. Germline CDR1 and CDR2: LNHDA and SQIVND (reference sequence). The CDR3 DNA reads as TGTGCCTCGGGGGGCAGGTGGAGCAATCAGCCCCAGCATTTT. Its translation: CASGGRWSNQPQHF.

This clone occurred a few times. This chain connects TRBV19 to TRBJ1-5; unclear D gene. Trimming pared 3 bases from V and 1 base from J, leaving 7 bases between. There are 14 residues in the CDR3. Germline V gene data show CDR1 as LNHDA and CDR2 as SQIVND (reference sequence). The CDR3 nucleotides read TGTGCCAGTAGTATCGGCGGGAGCAATCAGCCCCAGCATTTT. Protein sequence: CASSIGGSNQPQHF.

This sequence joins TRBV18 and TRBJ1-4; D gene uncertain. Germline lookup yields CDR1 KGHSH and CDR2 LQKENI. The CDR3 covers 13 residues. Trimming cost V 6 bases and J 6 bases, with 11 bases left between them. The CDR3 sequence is CASSPPQDEKLFF. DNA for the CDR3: TGTGCCAGCTCCCCCCCGCAGGATGAAAAACTGTTTTTT.

The CDR3, as DNA: TGTGCCAGCAGCTTAGCGATTTCCGCAGGAACCTACGAGCAGTACTTC. Protein: CASSLAISAGTYEQYF. The chain is built from TRBV7-8 and TRBJ2-7; D gene uncertain. Germline V CDR1 and CDR2: SGHVS, FQNEAQ. Trimming pared 0 bases from V and 2 bases from J, leaving 14 bases between. CDR3 length: 16 amino acids. The full variable domain, rest sourced from reference TRBV7-8 and TRBJ2-7, is GAGVSQSPRYKVAKRGQDVALRCDPISGHVSLFWYQQALGQGPEFLTYFQNEAQLDKSGLPSDRFFAERPEGSVSTLKIQRTQQEDSAVYLCASSLAISAGTYEQYFGPGTRLTVT.

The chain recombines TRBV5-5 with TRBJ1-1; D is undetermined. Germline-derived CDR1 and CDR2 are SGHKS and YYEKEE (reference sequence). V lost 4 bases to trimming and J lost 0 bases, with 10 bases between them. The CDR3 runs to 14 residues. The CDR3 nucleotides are TGTGCCAGCAGCCCCTCTGCGATGAACACTGAAGCTTTCTTT. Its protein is CASSPSAMNTEAFF.

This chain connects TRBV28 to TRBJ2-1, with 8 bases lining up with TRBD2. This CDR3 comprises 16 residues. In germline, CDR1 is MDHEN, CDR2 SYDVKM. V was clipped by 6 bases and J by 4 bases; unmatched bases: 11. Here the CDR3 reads CASRAHSGTSYNEQFF. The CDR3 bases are TGTGCCAGCAGAGCCCATAGCGGGACATCATACAATGAGCAGTTCTTC.